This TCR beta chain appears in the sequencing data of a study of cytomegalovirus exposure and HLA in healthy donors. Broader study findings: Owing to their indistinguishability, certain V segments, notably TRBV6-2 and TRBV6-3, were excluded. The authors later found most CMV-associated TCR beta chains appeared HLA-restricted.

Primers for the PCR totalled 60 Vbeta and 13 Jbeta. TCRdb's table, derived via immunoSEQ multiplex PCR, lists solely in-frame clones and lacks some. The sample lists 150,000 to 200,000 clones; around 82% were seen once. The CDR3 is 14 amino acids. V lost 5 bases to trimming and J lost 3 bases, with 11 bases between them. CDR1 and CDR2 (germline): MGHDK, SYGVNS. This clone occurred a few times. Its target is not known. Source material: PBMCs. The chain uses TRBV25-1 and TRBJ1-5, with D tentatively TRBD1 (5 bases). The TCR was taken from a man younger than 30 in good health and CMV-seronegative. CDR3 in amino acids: CASSQTGDNQPQHF. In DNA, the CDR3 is TGTGCCAGCAGTCAAACAGGAGACAATCAGCCCCAGCATTTT. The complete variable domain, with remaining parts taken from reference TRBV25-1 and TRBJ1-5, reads EADIYQTPRYLVIGTGKKITLECSQTMGHDKMYWYQQDPGMELHLIHYSYGVNSTEKGDLSSESTVSRIRTEHFPLTLESARPSHTSQYLCASSQTGDNQPQHFGDGTRLSIL.